This T cell receptor (beta chain) comes out of a study of blood T cells in healthy people across ages. Study at large: Template switching captured about one barcoded beta molecule per two T cells.

Sample-barcoded 5' priming and a J-beta primer mix drove a second PCR of about 6 to 11 cycles. No fewer than 3 million CDR3-containing paired-end reads came from each sample. Via MiXCR, TCRdb re-called the 5' RACE reads, giving one row per CDR3 protein. This sample has 1.8 million or so distinct CDR3 sequences; around 42% occur once, and the top ten carry about 23%. Each sample yielded at least 6 micrograms of PBMC total RNA. Germline V gives CDR1 ENHRY, CDR2 SYGVKD. The CDR3 is 17 amino acids. Trimming pared 4 bases from V and 0 bases from J, leaving 13 bases between. Material for sequencing was blood. This rearrangement joins TRBV10-3 to TRBJ2-6; D gene uncertain. This TCR was recovered from a human donor in good health. The CDR3 DNA reads as TGTGCCATCAGTGGGGCCGGAGTGAGCTCTGGGGCCAACGTCCTGACTTTC. Translated: CAISGAGVSSGANVLTF.